Shown below are 20 T cell receptor beta chains from a single sample sequenced in a study of cytotoxic CD8 clonotypes in ibrutinib-treated CLL. The table came from immunoSEQ multiplex PCR; TCRdb's copy has only in-frame clones and leaves some out. The sample has almost 85,000 clones, roughly 86% seen once. Sequences were derived from PBMCs, sampled before ibrutinib treatment. The source of these receptors is a human donor with chronic lymphocytic leukemia.

The chain is built from TRBV11-3 and TRBJ2-7; no firm D call. Germline CDR1 reads SGHNT; CDR2 reads YENEEA. This CDR3 is 11 amino acids long. V was trimmed by 3 bases and J by 3 bases, leaving 3 bases between them. DNA for the CDR3: TGTGCCAGCAGCTTCAACTACGAGCAGTACTTC. Translating it yields CASSFNYEQYF.

The J gene is TRBJ2-7, the V gene TRBV9; no reliable D call. V lost 1 base to trimming and J lost 0 bases, with 11 bases between them. The CDR3 sequence is 15 residues long. The germline V gene encodes CDR1 SGDLS and CDR2 YYNGEE. As DNA, the CDR3 is TGTGCCAGCAGCGTATCCGGGCTAAGCTCCTACGAGCAGTACTTC. This encodes CASSVSGLSSYEQYF.

The rearrangement joins TRBV5-6 to TRBJ2-3; 7 bases agree with TRBD1. The ends lost 0 bases at V and 2 bases at J; junction bases unmatched: 3. The CDR3 runs to 15 residues. Germline CDR1 reads SGHDT; CDR2 reads YYEEEE. CDR3 loop: CASSLGTGNTDTQYF. The CDR3 nucleotides are TGTGCCAGCAGCTTGGGGACAGGAAACACAGATACGCAGTATTTT.

The gene calls are TRBV7-2 and TRBJ1-1, with D unclear. The length of the CDR3 is 13 residues. Trimming stripped 5 bases from V and 11 bases from J, with 18 bases between. Germline V lookup: CDR1 SGHTA, CDR2 FQGNSA. CDR3 loop: CASSRGVRRDAFF. The CDR3 DNA follows: TGTGCCAGCAGCCGTGGCGTTAGACGCGATGCTTTCTTT.

The chain is built from TRBV5-6 and TRBJ2-3; D is unresolved. The CDR3 is made up of 16 amino acids. V shed 4 bases and J shed 2 bases, with 17 bases lying between them. Looked up from germline, CDR1 is SGHDT and CDR2 is YYEEEE. In DNA, the CDR3 is TGTGCCAGCAGCCAAACCCCCGGGCTTTTCACAGATACGCAGTATTTT. Residues: CASSQTPGLFTDTQYF. Full variable domain (outside the CDR3, taken from reference TRBV5-6 and TRBJ2-3): DAGVTQSPTHLIKTRGQQVTLRCSPKSGHDTVSWYQQALGQGPQFIFQYYEEEERQRGNFPDRFSGHQFPNYSSELNVNALLLGDSALYLCASSQTPGLFTDTQYFGPGTRLTVL.

The chain links TRBV14 to TRBJ2-3; tentative D call: TRBD2 (5 bases). This CDR3 has 16 residues. Between the trimmed V and J ends, which lost 4 bases and 5 bases, there was a span of 19 bases. From germline, CDR1 is SGHDN and CDR2 FVKESK. As DNA, the CDR3 is TGTGCCAGCAGCCTTACCTATATGCGGAGGCAAGATACGCAGTATTTT. This gives the protein CASSLTYMRRQDTQYF.

This clone was picked up one time. The chain links TRBV5-1 to TRBJ2-2; 12 bases align to TRBD2. This CDR3 spans 17 amino acids. The V gene end was trimmed by 1 base and the J gene end by 3 bases; junction bases not matched to a gene: 4. Germline loops: CDR1 SGHRS, CDR2 YFSETQ. CDR3 residues: CASSLRLAGGDTGELFF. The CDR3 DNA reads TGCGCCAGCAGCTTGAGGCTAGCGGGAGGGGACACCGGGGAGCTGTTTTTT.

This clone was seen just once. This rearrangement joins TRBV5-4 to TRBJ2-7, with 8 bases aligning to TRBD2. This CDR3 spans 14 amino acids. J gave up 5 bases and V 4 bases, and 8 bases lay outside the gene matches. Germline CDR1 and CDR2: SGHNT and YYREEE (reference sequence). The CDR3 protein is CASSHSGSINEQYF. The CDR3 bases are TGTGCCAGCAGCCACAGCGGGAGTATAAACGAGCAGTACTTC. Based on the CDR3 plus reference TRBV5-4 and TRBJ2-7, the full variable domain is ETGVTQSPTHLIKTRGQQVTLRCSSQSGHNTVSWYQQALGQGPQFIFQYYREEENGRGNFPPRFSGLQFPNYSSELNVNALELDDSALYLCASSHSGSINEQYFGPGTRLTVT.

This CDR3 reads CASSPGQANTGELFF. The CDR3 bases are TGCGCCAGCAGCCCGGGACAAGCGAACACCGGGGAGCTGTTTTTT. The rearrangement joins TRBV23-1 to TRBJ2-2; a possible D gene is TRBD1 (6 bases). TRBV23-1 is an ORF for which the function is uncertain. This CDR3 has 15 amino acids. V lost 6 bases, J lost 0 bases, and 11 bases lay in between.

The table lists this clone with many counts. The rearrangement joins TRBV29-1 to TRBJ1-4; 7 positions agree with TRBD1. Germline V gene sequence: CDR1 SQVTM, CDR2 ANQGSEA. The junction had 10 bases not matched to a gene; V was cut back by 4 bases and J by 5 bases. This CDR3 contains 15 residues. In DNA, the CDR3 is TGCAGCGTTGCTGGAGGGGGACAGTGGAATGAAAAACTGTTTTTT. Protein product: CSVAGGGQWNEKLFF.

This clone was observed once. The rearrangement links TRBV19 to TRBJ2-3, with 13 bases matching TRBD2. The germline V gene has CDR1 LNHDA and CDR2 SQIVND (reference sequence). The length of the CDR3 is 16 residues. With 4 bases clipped from V and 2 bases from J, the junction kept 3 bases outside the gene matches. The CDR3 region has the DNA TGTGCCAGTAGTACGGGACTAGCGGGACCCACAGATACGCAGTATTTT. This translates into CASSTGLAGPTDTQYF.

V is TRBV4-2 and J is TRBJ2-3; tentatively, D is TRBD2 (7 bases). The CDR3 is made up of 17 amino acids. V lost 2 bases to trimming and J lost 6 bases, with 21 bases between them. Germline CDR1 is LGHNA and CDR2 is YNFKEQ. The CDR3, as DNA: TGTGCCAGCAGCCAAACACAATGGAGGGAGGGGGTGGATACGCAGTATTTT. It codes for CASSQTQWREGVDTQYF.

This clone was seen just once. The chain has TRBV10-1 and TRBJ2-3, with D perhaps TRBD2 (5 bases). Germline V gives CDR1 WNHNN, CDR2 SYGVQD (reference sequence). The V gene lost 10 bases and the J gene lost 4 bases, with 21 bases spanning the gap. The CDR3 is made up of 15 amino acids. The CDR3 DNA is TGCGCCACCTCAAGGAAGCGGTCCGGCGCAGATACGCAGTATTTT. Translation: CATSRKRSGADTQYF.

This chain connects TRBV28 to TRBJ2-7; perhaps TRBD1 as D (6 bases). Germline CDR1 and CDR2: MDHEN and SYDVKM. This CDR3 is built from 16 residues. V lost 8 bases, J lost 2 bases, and 22 bases lay in between. The CDR3 is CASVSFWTDSTYEQYF. CDR3 bases: TGTGCCAGCGTCTCTTTTTGGACAGATTCTACCTACGAGCAGTACTTC.

This clone was picked up a small number of times. The chain combines TRBV30 with TRBJ1-1, with D tentatively TRBD1 (5 bases). This CDR3 has 17 residues. The V gene lost 2 bases and the J gene lost 2 bases, with 21 bases spanning the gap. Germline-derived CDR1 and CDR2 are GTSNPN and SVGIG (reference sequence). DNA for the CDR3: TGTGCCTGGAGTATGCCTCTTCTGGCAGGGAGAAACACTGAAGCTTTCTTT. Residues: CAWSMPLLAGRNTEAFF.

This rearrangement joins TRBV27 to TRBJ1-2; tentatively, D is TRBD1 (5 bases). V was shortened by 4 bases and J by 5 bases, with 14 bases between the two germline ends. The CDR3 spans 14 residues. Per the germline V gene, CDR1 is MNHEY and CDR2 is SMNVEV (reference sequence). The chain's CDR3 is CASSWQHPGYGYTF. The CDR3, as DNA: TGTGCCAGCAGTTGGCAGCATCCAGGGTATGGCTACACCTTC.

V gene TRBV5-1 combines with J gene TRBJ1-1; D may be TRBD1 (6 bases). The V gene's germline CDR1 is SGHRS and CDR2 YFSETQ. V gave up 5 bases and J gave up 1 base, with 12 bases separating them. The CDR3 extends over 14 amino acids. CDR3 sequence: CASSPDRRNTEAFF. The CDR3 DNA reads TGCGCCAGCAGTCCCGACAGGAGGAACACTGAAGCTTTCTTT.

V and J are TRBV7-6 and TRBJ2-1; 7 bases agree with TRBD2. V was pared by 1 base and J by 0 bases, with 18 bases of the junction left unmatched. This CDR3 region has 21 residues. Germline V lookup: CDR1 SGHVS, CDR2 FNYEAQ. The CDR3 DNA follows: TGTGCCAGCAGCTTAGGACGTGCCGGACGCGGGAGCGAAAGCTCCTACAATGAGCAGTTCTTC. Its protein is CASSLGRAGRGSESSYNEQFF. Looking up the rest from reference TRBV7-6 and TRBJ2-1 gives the full variable domain: GAGVSQSPRYKVTKRGQDVALRCDPISGHVSLYWYRQALGQGPEFLTYFNYEAQQDKSGLPNDRFSAERPEGSISTLTIQRTEQRDSAMYRCASSLGRAGRGSESSYNEQFFGPGTRLTVL.

The rearrangement links TRBV27 to TRBJ2-3; 7 bases agree with TRBD2. CDR3 size: 12 residues. The V gene end was trimmed by 7 bases and the J gene end by 5 bases; junction bases not matched to a gene: 3. Germline lookup yields CDR1 MNHEY and CDR2 SMNVEV (reference sequence). Here the CDR3 DNA reads TGTGCCAGCATCGGCGGGAGAGATACGCAGTATTTT. Its translation is CASIGGRDTQYF.

The chain uses TRBV5-8 and TRBJ1-2; 10 bases fit TRBD1. The CDR3 spans 19 residues. The V gene's germline CDR1 is SGHTS and CDR2 YDEGEE. Trimming at V came to 0 bases and at J to 5 bases, leaving 16 bases not matched to a gene. The CDR3, as DNA: TGTGCCAGCAGCTTGGATTCCGGGACAGGGGCCCTCCTACGGTATGGCTACACCTTC. It codes for CASSLDSGTGALLRYGYTF.